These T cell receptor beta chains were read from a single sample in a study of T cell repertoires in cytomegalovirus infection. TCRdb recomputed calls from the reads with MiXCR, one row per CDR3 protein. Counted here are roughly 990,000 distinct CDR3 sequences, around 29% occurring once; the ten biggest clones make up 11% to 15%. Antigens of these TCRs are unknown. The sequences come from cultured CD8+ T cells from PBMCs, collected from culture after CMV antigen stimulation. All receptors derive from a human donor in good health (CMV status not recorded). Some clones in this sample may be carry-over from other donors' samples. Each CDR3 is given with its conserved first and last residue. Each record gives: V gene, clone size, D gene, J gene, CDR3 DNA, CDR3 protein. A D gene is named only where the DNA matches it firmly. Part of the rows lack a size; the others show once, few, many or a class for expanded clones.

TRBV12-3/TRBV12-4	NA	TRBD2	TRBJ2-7	TGTGCCAGCAGTCCCCTAACTAGCGGGCCAGACGAGCAGTACTTC	CASSPLTSGPDEQYF
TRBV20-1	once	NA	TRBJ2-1	TGCAGTGCCGTCACCTTTGAGCAGTTCTTC	CSAVTFEQFF
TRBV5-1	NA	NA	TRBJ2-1	TGCGCCAGCAGCTGGTCGGATGAGCAGTTCTTC	CASSWSDEQFF
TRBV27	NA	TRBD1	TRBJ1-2	TGTGCCAGCAGTCCGCGGACAGGTTCAGCCTATGGCTACACCTTC	CASSPRTGSAYGYTF
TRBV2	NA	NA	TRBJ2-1	TGTGCCACCCCGGTTGAAAGGCATGAGCAGTTCTTC	CATPVERHEQFF
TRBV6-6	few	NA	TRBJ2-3	TGTGCCAGCAGTTACTCAGGACCTCCGCGTGCAGATACGCAGTATTTT	CASSYSGPPRADTQYF
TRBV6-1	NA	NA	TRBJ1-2	TGTGCCAGCTGTGACCCAAGGGTTGGCTACACCTTC	CASCDPRVGYTF
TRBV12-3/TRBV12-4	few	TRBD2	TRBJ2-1	TGTGCCAGCAGTCTGGGACTAGCGGGGGGACCGCCTTACAATGAGCAGTTCTTC	CASSLGLAGGPPYNEQFF
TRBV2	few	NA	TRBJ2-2	TGTGCCAGTCTCGAGAACACCGGGGAGCTGTTTTTT	CASLENTGELFF
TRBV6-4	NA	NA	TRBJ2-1	TGTGCCAGCAGTCCGGGGGTTTTCCCTGGGGAGCAGTTCTTC	CASSPGVFPGEQFF
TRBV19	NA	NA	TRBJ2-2	TGTGCCAGTAGTATAAGGCGAGGCGGGGAGCTGTTTTTT	CASSIRRGGELFF
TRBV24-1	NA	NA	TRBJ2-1	TGTGCCACCAGTCCAGGCGCCCTCCTAAGTAATGAGCAGTTCTTC	CATSPGALLSNEQFF
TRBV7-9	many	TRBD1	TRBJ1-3	TGTGCCAGCAGCCCTGGGACAGGGGCCATCTCTGGAAACACCATATATTTT	CASSPGTGAISGNTIYF
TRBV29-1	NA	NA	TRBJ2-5	TGCAGCGTTGATCAAGGGGGGGCAGGGGTATGGGCCCAGTACTTC	CSVDQGGAGVWAQYF
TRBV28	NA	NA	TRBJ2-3	TGTGCCAGCACCCTATCTGGGGCCCAACGGGATACGCAGTATTTT	CASTLSGAQRDTQYF
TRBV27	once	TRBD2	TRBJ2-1	TGTGCCAGCAGTCCCTCGGGGGGTATTAATCTTGAGCAGTTCTTC	CASSPSGGINLEQFF
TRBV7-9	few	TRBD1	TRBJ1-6	TGTGCCAGCAGCGGGGTAGGACAGGGCCGAAATTCACCCCTCCACTTT	CASSGVGQGRNSPLHF
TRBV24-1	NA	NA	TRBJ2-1	TGTGCCACCAGTCAGTCTAGCTTCTATGAGCAGTTCTTC	CATSQSSFYEQFF
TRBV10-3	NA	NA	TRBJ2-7	TGTGCCATCAGTGCTAGCTCCTACGAGCAGTACTTC	CAISASSYEQYF
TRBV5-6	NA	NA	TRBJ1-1	TGTGCCAGCAGCTTTCATAAGAGGACTGAAGCTTTCTTT	CASSFHKRTEAFF
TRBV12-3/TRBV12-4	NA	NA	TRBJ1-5	TGTGCCAGCAGTTTACTAGGGGATAGCAATCAGCCCCAGCATTTT	CASSLLGDSNQPQHF
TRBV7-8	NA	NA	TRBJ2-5	TGTGCCAGCAGCAACTCACAAGAGACCCAGTACTTC	CASSNSQETQYF
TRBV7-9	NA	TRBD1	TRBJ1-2	TGTGCCAGCAGCCTAGACAGGGGGCCGTTTAACTATGGCTACACCTTC	CASSLDRGPFNYGYTF
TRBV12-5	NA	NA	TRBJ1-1	TGTGCTAGTGGTTTTAGTGGGGGCCGGGGCCAGAACACTGAAGCTTTCTTT	CASGFSGGRGQNTEAFF
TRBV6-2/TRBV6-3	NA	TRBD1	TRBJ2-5	TGTGCCAGCAGTCACCGGGACAGGGGGCGCTTGGAGACCCAGTACTTC	CASSHRDRGRLETQYF
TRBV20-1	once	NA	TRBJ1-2	TGCAGTGCTAGGGAGCGAAGGGACGGCTACACCTTC	CSARERRDGYTF
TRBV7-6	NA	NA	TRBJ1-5	TGTGCCAGCAGCTTAATGGCTCAGGCAGGGTTCCCTAGCAATCAGCCCCAGCGTTTT	CASSLMAQAGFPSNQPQRF
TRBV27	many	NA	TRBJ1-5	TGTGCCAGCAGTTTAACTGGAGGGAACAATCAGCCCCAGCATTTT	CASSLTGGNNQPQHF
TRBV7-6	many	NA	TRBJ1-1	TGTGCCAGCAGCTCACAAGTGGTGGCCCGATCCGACGATGAAGCTTTCTTT	CASSSQVVARSDDEAFF
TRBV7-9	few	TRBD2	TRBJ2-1	TGTGCCAGCAGCCCCGGGACTAGGGGCGGCAATGAGCAGTTCTTC	CASSPGTRGGNEQFF
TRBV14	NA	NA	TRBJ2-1	TGTGCCAGCAGCCACCCGACAGGCAAGGGGACGGAGCAGTTCTTC	CASSHPTGKGTEQFF
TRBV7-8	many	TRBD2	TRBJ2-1	TGTGCCAGCAGTCTATTGGCGGGGGGAAACTACAATGAGCAGTTCTTC	CASSLLAGGNYNEQFF
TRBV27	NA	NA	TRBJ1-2	TGTGCCAGCAGATACACAAAAGAGGGATATGGCTACACCTTC	CASRYTKEGYGYTF
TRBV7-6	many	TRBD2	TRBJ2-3	TGTGCCAGCAGCTTAGCCGGGGGGGGTCTGGATACGCAGTATTTT	CASSLAGGGLDTQYF
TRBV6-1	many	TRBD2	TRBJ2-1	TGTGCCAGCTGGGGACTAGCCATCTATGAGCAGTTCTTC	CASWGLAIYEQFF
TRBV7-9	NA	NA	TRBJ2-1	TGTGCCAGCAGCTGGAACCCCTCGGCATCCTCCTCCTACAATGAGCAGTTCTTC	CASSWNPSASSSYNEQFF
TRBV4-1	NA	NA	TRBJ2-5	TGCGCCAGCAGCCAAGAGGGTCCGGAGACCCAGTACTTC	CASSQEGPETQYF
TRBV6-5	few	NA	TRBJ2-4	TGTGCCAGCAGCCCGGGGGCAGCGAACATTCAGTACTTC	CASSPGAANIQYF
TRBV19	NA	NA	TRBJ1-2	TGTGCCAGTAGTCCCGAGGTTTTGGGAGTGAGCTATGGCTACACCTTC	CASSPEVLGVSYGYTF
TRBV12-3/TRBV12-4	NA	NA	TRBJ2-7	TGTGCCAGCAGTCAAGGCAGGTTCGAGCAGTACTTC	CASSQGRFEQYF
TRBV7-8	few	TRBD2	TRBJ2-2	TGTGCCAGCAGCCCCCGGACAGAAAGACTAGCGGGGTACACCGGGGAGCTGTTTTTT	CASSPRTERLAGYTGELFF
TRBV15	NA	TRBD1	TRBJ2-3	TGTGCCACCAGCGGGGGGACAGGGATTGCCTCCCTCCGCGGGGATACGCAGTATTTT	CATSGGTGIASLRGDTQYF
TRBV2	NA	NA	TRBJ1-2	TGTGCCAGCAGTGAAGCGTGGGCAGCTAACTATGGCTACACCTTC	CASSEAWAANYGYTF
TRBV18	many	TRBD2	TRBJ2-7	TGTGCCAGCTCACCAACTAGCGGGGACTACGAGCAGTACTTC	CASSPTSGDYEQYF
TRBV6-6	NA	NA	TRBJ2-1	TGTGCCAGCAGTTACAGTTCCTTGTTTTACAATGAGCAGTTCTTC	CASSYSSLFYNEQFF
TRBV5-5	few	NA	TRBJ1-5	TGTGCCAGCAGCTTGGATTCGGGGGGTCAGCCCCAGCATTTT	CASSLDSGGQPQHF
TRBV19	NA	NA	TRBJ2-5	TGTGCCAGTAGTGTGGGACCGAACCAAGAGACCCAGTACTTC	CASSVGPNQETQYF
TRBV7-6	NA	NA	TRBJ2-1	TGTGCCAGCAGCTCCCGGGACGGTTGCAATGAGCAGTTCTTC	CASSSRDGCNEQFF
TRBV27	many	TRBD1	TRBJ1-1	TGTGCCAGCAGTTCTGGACAGGGGGTGACTGAAGCTTTCTTT	CASSSGQGVTEAFF
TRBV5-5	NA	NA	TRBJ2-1	TGTGCCAGCAGCTTGGTCCAGAACAATGAGCAGTTCTTC	CASSLVQNNEQFF